This T cell receptor beta chain was sequenced in a study of T cell responses to AZD1222 COVID-19 vaccine. Measured with immunoSEQ multiplex PCR; TCRdb has only the in-frame clones, and not every one. Of some 120,000 clones in the sample, about four fifths were seen once. This clone was counted only a few times. The sequence was collected from an adult in good health. Sample: peripheral blood, taken on day 0 of AZD1222 vaccination.

The CDR3, as DNA: TGTGCCAGCAGTGCCTTGCCACGCGGGAGAGAGTTCTTC. Protein sequence: CASSALPRGREFF. The rearrangement uses TRBV28 and TRBJ2-1; 7 nucleotides align to TRBD2. Germline V gene data show CDR1 as MDHEN and CDR2 as SYDVKM. Trimming at V came to 5 bases and at J to 14 bases, leaving 12 bases not matched to a gene. This CDR3 is 13 amino acids long. Combining the CDR3 with reference TRBV28 and TRBJ2-1 gives the whole variable domain DVKVTQSSRYLVKRTGEKVFLECVQDMDHENMFWYRQDPGLGLRLIYFSYDVKMKEKGDIPEGYSVSREKKERFSLILESASTNQTSMYLCASSALPRGREFFGPGTRLTVL.